Listed below are T cell receptor beta chains from one sample, sequenced in a study of T-cell reconstitution after alpha-beta-depleted transplantation in children. TCRdb itself ran the PCR reads through MiXCR, one entry per CDR3 protein. This sample carries about 980,000 distinct CDR3 sequences, about 31% of them seen once, and the ten largest clones take 25% to 35%. Sequences were derived from PBMCs, mostly from graft donor cells, sampled 360 days after TCRalphabeta/CD19-depleted stem cell transplant. These receptors all stem from a boy in the first two years of life who had a stem cell transplant for SCID, so the T cells may come from the graft donor. The conserved cysteine and the conserved F or W are not part of the CDR3 here. Rows give clone size only sometimes, using once, few, many, or a class for an expanded clone.

>.|TRBJ2-7|TRBV5-6
ASSKWTGHDYEQY
>.|TRBJ2-7|TRBV7-9
ASSPPPWGEQY
>few|TRBJ2-7|TRBV2
ASSAIPSYEQY
>few|TRBJ2-3|TRBV20-1
SAYRGFSTDTQY
>few|TRBJ2-2|TRBV4-3
ASSRGLAGRTGELF
>.|TRBJ1-2|TRBV15
ATSVGLTNYGYT
>.|TRBJ2-7|TRBV20-1
SARDNRVANEQY
>many|TRBJ1-4|TRBV6-5
ASSLDRGNEKLF
>.|TRBJ2-1|TRBV4-1
ASSRTSGVYYNEQF
>many|TRBJ2-5|TRBV7-9
ASSGPYQETQY
>.|TRBJ2-3|TRBV7-9
ASSLIQGGTDTQY
>.|TRBJ2-5|TRBV20-1
SAPGTGAIKETQY
>.|TRBJ2-7|TRBV5-1
ASPLTEQY
>.|TRBJ2-3|TRBV12-3/TRBV12-4
ASSYDRSGTDTQY
>.|TRBJ2-5|TRBV20-1
SARDQGGWETQY
>.|TRBJ2-6|TRBV12-3/TRBV12-4
ASSSGGGRDVLT
>few|TRBJ1-1|TRBV5-1
ASSLGVLGNTEAF
>.|TRBJ2-5|TRBV7-9
ASSPGTAETQY
>few|TRBJ2-3|TRBV4-2
ASSQELAGGDTQY
>.|TRBJ2-7|TRBV10-2
ASKRDVTYEQY
>.|TRBJ2-5|TRBV5-1
ASRSAGAGETQY
>few|TRBJ2-1|TRBV9
ASSAQQQISYNEQF
>.|TRBJ2-7|TRBV23-1
ASTNPGEADYEQY
>.|TRBJ2-1|TRBV12-3/TRBV12-4
ASSPGLAGRAEQF
>few|TRBJ1-1|TRBV12-3/TRBV12-4
ASSLGRQDPC
>few|TRBJ2-7|TRBV3-1
ASSQGRLRDSSYEQY
>.|TRBJ2-1|TRBV5-8
ASSEGTGWNEQF
>.|TRBJ2-4|TRBV5-5
ASSLGSGKAKNIQY
>many|TRBJ2-1|TRBV12-3/TRBV12-4
ASSQGGEQF